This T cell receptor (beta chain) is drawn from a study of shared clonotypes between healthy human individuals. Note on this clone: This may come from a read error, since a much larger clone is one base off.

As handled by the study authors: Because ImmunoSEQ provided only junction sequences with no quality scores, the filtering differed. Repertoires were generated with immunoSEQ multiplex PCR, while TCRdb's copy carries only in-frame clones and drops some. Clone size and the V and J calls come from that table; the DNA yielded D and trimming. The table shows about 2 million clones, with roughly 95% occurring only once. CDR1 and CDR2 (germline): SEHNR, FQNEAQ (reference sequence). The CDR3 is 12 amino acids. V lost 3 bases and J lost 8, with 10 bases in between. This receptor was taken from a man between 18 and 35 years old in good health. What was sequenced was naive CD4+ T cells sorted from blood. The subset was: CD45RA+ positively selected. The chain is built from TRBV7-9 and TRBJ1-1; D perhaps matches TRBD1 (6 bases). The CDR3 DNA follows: TGTGCCAGCAGCTTTCTGGGGGCCGAAGCTTTCTTT. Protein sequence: CASSFLGAEAFF. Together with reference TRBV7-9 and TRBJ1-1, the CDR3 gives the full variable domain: DTGVSQNPRHKITKRGQNVTFRCDPISEHNRLYWYRQTLGQGPEFLTYFQNEAQLEKSRLLSDRFSAERPKGSFSTLEIQRTEQGDSAMYLCASSFLGAEAFFGQGTRLTVV.